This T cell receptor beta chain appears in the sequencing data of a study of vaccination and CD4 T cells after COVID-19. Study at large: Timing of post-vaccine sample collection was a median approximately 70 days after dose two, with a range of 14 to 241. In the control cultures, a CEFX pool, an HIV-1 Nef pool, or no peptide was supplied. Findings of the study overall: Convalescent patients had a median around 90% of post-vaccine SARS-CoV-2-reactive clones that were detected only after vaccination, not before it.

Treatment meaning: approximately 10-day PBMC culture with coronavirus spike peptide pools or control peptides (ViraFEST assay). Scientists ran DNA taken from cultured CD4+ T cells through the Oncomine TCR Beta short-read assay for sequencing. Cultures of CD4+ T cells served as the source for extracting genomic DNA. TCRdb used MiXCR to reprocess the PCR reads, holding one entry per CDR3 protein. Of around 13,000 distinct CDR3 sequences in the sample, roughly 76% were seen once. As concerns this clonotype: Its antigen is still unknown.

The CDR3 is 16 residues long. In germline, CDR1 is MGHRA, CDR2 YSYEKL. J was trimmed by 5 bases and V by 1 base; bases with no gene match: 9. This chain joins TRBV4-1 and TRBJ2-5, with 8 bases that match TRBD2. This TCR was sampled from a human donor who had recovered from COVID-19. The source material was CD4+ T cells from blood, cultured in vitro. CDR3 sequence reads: CASSQGGLDFRETQYF. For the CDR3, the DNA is TGCGCCAGCAGCCAAGGGGGACTAGATTTTCGGGAGACCCAGTACTTC.